A selection of T cell receptor beta chains follows, all from one sample in a study of tissue T cells after allogeneic stem cell transplantation. Sequencing used immunoSEQ multiplex PCR; TCRdb keeps in-frame clones, though not all of them. The table lists approximately 480 clones, about half of them singletons. The sequenced sample was skin, obtained at autopsy. Source of these receptors: a female patient between 40 and 75 years old with steroid-refractory graft-versus-host disease after an allogeneic stem cell transplant. The graft donor may account for some of the T cells. The CDR3 runs from the conserved cysteine through the conserved F or W. Each record gives: V gene, D gene, clone size, J gene, CDR3 DNA, CDR3 protein. D genes are given only for firm matches. Clone size is shown for a subset of rows, as once, few, many or a class of expanded clone.

v_gene: TRBV24-1
d_gene: -
abundance: few
j_gene: TRBJ1-2
CDR3nt: TGTGCCACCAGTGATACCGGACAGAGGATCACCTTC
CDR3aa: CATSDTGQRITF

v_gene: TRBV30
d_gene: -
abundance: medium-sized
j_gene: TRBJ2-2
CDR3nt: TGTGCCTGGAGCGTCTCATGGGCCGGGGAGCTGTTTTTT
CDR3aa: CAWSVSWAGELFF

v_gene: TRBV4-1
d_gene: TRBD2
abundance: -
j_gene: TRBJ2-7
CDR3nt: TGCGCCAGCAGCCAAGAGGGAGCGGGAGCCCCCGACGAGCAGTACTTC
CDR3aa: CASSQEGAGAPDEQYF

v_gene: TRBV24-1
d_gene: -
abundance: -
j_gene: TRBJ2-2
CDR3nt: TGTGCCACCAGTGATTTGCTTGACAGGCTGGGACCCGGGGAGCTGTTTTTT
CDR3aa: CATSDLLDRLGPGELFF

v_gene: TRBV9
d_gene: -
abundance: -
j_gene: TRBJ1-2
CDR3nt: TGTGCCAGCAGCCGGGACACCGCTAACTATGGCTACACCTTC
CDR3aa: CASSRDTANYGYTF

v_gene: TRBV7-9
d_gene: -
abundance: few
j_gene: TRBJ2-1
CDR3nt: TGTGCCAGCAGCTCCCGGGGACCGACCTCCTACAATGAGCAGTTCTTC
CDR3aa: CASSSRGPTSYNEQFF

v_gene: TRBV5-6
d_gene: TRBD1
abundance: few
j_gene: TRBJ1-5
CDR3nt: TGTGCCAGCAGCTTCAGGGGGAGGTCAGGTCAGCCCCAGCATTTT
CDR3aa: CASSFRGRSGQPQHF

v_gene: TRBV30
d_gene: -
abundance: few
j_gene: TRBJ1-3
CDR3nt: TGTGCCTGGAGGGATGACAGTTACTCTGGAAACACCATATATTTT
CDR3aa: CAWRDDSYSGNTIYF

v_gene: TRBV19
d_gene: -
abundance: medium-sized
j_gene: TRBJ2-7
CDR3nt: TGTGCCAGTAGTATAGCCCTCCCGGGACTGGACTCCTACGAGCAGTACTTC
CDR3aa: CASSIALPGLDSYEQYF

v_gene: TRBV18
d_gene: -
abundance: medium-sized
j_gene: TRBJ1-4
CDR3nt: TGTGCCAGCTCACCGGGGCGCGATGAAAAACTGTTTTTT
CDR3aa: CASSPGRDEKLFF

v_gene: TRBV30
d_gene: -
abundance: -
j_gene: TRBJ2-7
CDR3nt: TGTGCCTGGAGTGTATTCCGGGACGGGGAGCAGTACTTC
CDR3aa: CAWSVFRDGEQYF

v_gene: TRBV6-1
d_gene: -
abundance: -
j_gene: TRBJ1-5
CDR3nt: TGTGCCAGCAGACTCACAGGGAAACGGGATCAGCCCCAGCATTTT
CDR3aa: CASRLTGKRDQPQHF

v_gene: TRBV7-9
d_gene: -
abundance: -
j_gene: TRBJ1-1
CDR3nt: TGTGCCAGCAGCACACAGGGTAAGGATGAAGCTTTCTTT
CDR3aa: CASSTQGKDEAFF

v_gene: TRBV7-9
d_gene: -
abundance: once
j_gene: TRBJ2-6
CDR3nt: TGTGCCAGCAGCGGATGCAAATACCATGACAGTCGGGCCAACGTCCTGACTTTC
CDR3aa: CASSGCKYHDSRANVLTF

v_gene: TRBV11-3
d_gene: -
abundance: -
j_gene: TRBJ2-5
CDR3nt: TGTGCCAGCATCCTTCCCCCGGGGGCGGAGACCCAGTACTTC
CDR3aa: CASILPPGAETQYF

v_gene: TRBV27
d_gene: -
abundance: hyperexpanded
j_gene: TRBJ1-1
CDR3nt: TGTGCCAGCAGTTACGGGACGTTGAACACTGAAGCTTTCTTT
CDR3aa: CASSYGTLNTEAFF

v_gene: TRBV3-1/TRBV3-2
d_gene: -
abundance: -
j_gene: TRBJ1-6
CDR3nt: TGTGCCAGCAGCCGATTTGGCGGTCTGAGCTCCTATAATTCACCCCTCCACTTT
CDR3aa: CASSRFGGLSSYNSPLHF

v_gene: TRBV10-2
d_gene: -
abundance: -
j_gene: TRBJ2-7
CDR3nt: TGCGCCAGCAGTGATATGTGGACGGACGAGCAGTACTTC
CDR3aa: CASSDMWTDEQYF

v_gene: TRBV3-1/TRBV3-2
d_gene: -
abundance: -
j_gene: TRBJ2-7
CDR3nt: TGTGCCAGCAGCCCGGGGGACGAGCAGTACTTC
CDR3aa: CASSPGDEQYF

v_gene: TRBV2
d_gene: TRBD2
abundance: -
j_gene: TRBJ2-7
CDR3nt: TGTGCCAGCAGGACCGGGACTAGGTCCTACGAGCAGTACTTC
CDR3aa: CASRTGTRSYEQYF

v_gene: TRBV14
d_gene: -
abundance: -
j_gene: TRBJ2-3
CDR3nt: TGTGCCAGCAGCCCATCGGGACTTTCCTTCTATTATAGCACAGATACGCAGTATTTT
CDR3aa: CASSPSGLSFYYSTDTQYF

v_gene: TRBV7-2
d_gene: -
abundance: -
j_gene: TRBJ2-2
CDR3nt: TGTGCCAGCAGCTTAGTGCCCGGGGCGGGGAACCTGTTTTTT
CDR3aa: CASSLVPGAGNLFF

v_gene: TRBV29-1
d_gene: -
abundance: -
j_gene: TRBJ2-5
CDR3nt: TGCAGCGTTGACCCCAACCTAGTCACTAGCAAGGAGACCCAGTACTTC
CDR3aa: CSVDPNLVTSKETQYF

v_gene: TRBV4-2
d_gene: TRBD1
abundance: -
j_gene: TRBJ2-5
CDR3nt: TGTGCCAGCAGCCAAGAATTTGGACAGGGGCGAGAGACCCAGTACTTC
CDR3aa: CASSQEFGQGRETQYF

v_gene: TRBV5-1
d_gene: TRBD1
abundance: -
j_gene: TRBJ1-6
CDR3nt: TGCGCCAGCAGCCCCCGGACAGGGTATTCACCCCTCCACTTT
CDR3aa: CASSPRTGYSPLHF

v_gene: TRBV29-1
d_gene: TRBD2
abundance: large
j_gene: TRBJ2-1
CDR3nt: TGCAGCGTTGAAGCCGACTACGCTAGCGGGAGGGCCTGGGAGCAGTTCTTC
CDR3aa: CSVEADYASGRAWEQFF